One sample yielded the 28 T cell receptor beta chains listed below, sequenced in a study of blood T cell repertoires in COVID-19. The repertoire was sequenced with immunoSEQ multiplex PCR; TCRdb's copy has only in-frame clones and lacks some. Of roughly 340,000 clones listed, about 88% were seen once; the top ten hold about 7%. Sequencing was performed on peripheral blood. All receptors derive from a woman in her 70s with COVID-19, enrolled during active disease.

The chain joins TRBV24-1 to TRBJ2-5; TRBD2 matches 8 bases. CDR3 length: 16 residues. Germline loops: CDR1 KGHDR, CDR2 SFDVKD. Trimming cost V 1 base and J 6 bases; bases outside gene matches: 9. In DNA, the CDR3 is TGTGCCACCAGTGATTTTTCCAGCGGGGGCGAGAAGACCCAGTACTTC. Amino acid sequence: CATSDFSSGGEKTQYF.

This chain connects TRBV30 to TRBJ2-5; perhaps TRBD2 as D (5 bases). CDR1 is GTSNPN, CDR2 SVGIG, per germline (reference sequence). Trimming took off 5 bases at V and 5 bases at J, with 9 bases between the two ends. This CDR3 contains 11 residues. The CDR3 DNA sequence: TGTGCCTGGGCCAGAGGGGAGACCCAGTACTTC. This translates into CAWARGETQYF. The variable domain in full, with the rest retrieved from reference TRBV30 and TRBJ2-5, is SQTIHQWPATLVQPVGSPLSLECTVEGTSNPNLYWYRQAAGRGLQLLFYSVGIGQISSEVPQNLSASRPQDRQFILSSKKLLLSDSGFYLCAWARGETQYFGPGTRLLVL.

The chain is built from TRBV20-1 and TRBJ2-5; D perhaps matches TRBD1 (6 bases). The germline V and J ends were trimmed by 3 bases and 9 bases, with 20 bases remaining between them. The germline CDR1 and CDR2 sequences are DFQATT and SNEGSKA (reference sequence). The CDR3 is 14 residues long. The CDR3: CSASNWTDPKAQYF. In DNA, the CDR3 is TGCAGTGCTAGTAACTGGACAGATCCGAAGGCCCAGTACTTC.

The J gene is TRBJ1-5, the V gene TRBV7-2, with 11 bases identical to TRBD1. The ends lost 3 bases at V and 5 bases at J; junction bases unmatched: 3. Germline lookup yields CDR1 SGHTA and CDR2 FQGNSA. The CDR3 has 15 residues. The DNA for the CDR3 is TGTGCCAGCAGCTTCTGGACAGGGGGCGATCAGCCCCAGCATTTT. It encodes CASSFWTGGDQPQHF.

The V call is TRBV7-2, the J call TRBJ2-1, with 9 bases aligning to TRBD2. The CDR3 extends over 17 amino acids. V dropped 3 bases and J dropped 7; count of bases not matched to a gene: 13. The germline V gene has CDR1 SGHTA and CDR2 FQGNSA. CDR3 nucleotides: TGTGCCAGCAGCTTTCGGGCTAGCGGGGACCTCAGGAATGAGCAGTTCTTC. It encodes CASSFRASGDLRNEQFF.

The chain links TRBV18 to TRBJ1-5; no clear D gene. The V end lost 3 bases, the J end lost 0 bases, and 9 bases lay between the germline ends. The CDR3 totals 15 residues. Germline V gives CDR1 KGHSH, CDR2 LQKENI. The CDR3 DNA sequence: TGTGCCAGCTCACCGGAACAGTATAGCAATCAGCCCCAGCATTTT. Residues: CASSPEQYSNQPQHF.

This chain links TRBV19 with TRBJ1-2; no clear D gene. Germline CDR1 reads LNHDA; CDR2 reads SQIVND (reference sequence). CDR3 length: 14 amino acids. V was cut by 3 bases and J by 4 bases, with 12 bases left in between. CDR3 bases: TGTGCCAGTAGTATTGGAACAGCCCGCTATGGCTACACCTTC. Its protein product is CASSIGTARYGYTF.

This sequence joins TRBV18 and TRBJ1-2, with TRBD1 identical over 10 bases. CDR1 and CDR2 (germline): KGHSH, LQKENI. Trimming at V came to 2 bases and at J to 7 bases, leaving 10 bases not matched to a gene. There are 16 residues in the CDR3. The CDR3 nucleotides are TGTGCCAGCTCACCATCTTCGGACAGGGGGTACGGTGGCTACACCTTC. It translates to CASSPSSDRGYGGYTF. The full variable domain, its missing parts supplied by reference TRBV18 and TRBJ1-2, is NAGVMQNPRHLVRRRGQEARLRCSPMKGHSHVYWYRQLPEEGLKFMVYLQKENIIDESGMPKERFSAEFPKEGPSILRIQQVVRGDSAAYFCASSPSSDRGYGGYTFGSGTRLTVV.

The table lists this clone with a few counts. The chain employs TRBV9 and TRBJ2-2; a weak D match, TRBD1 (5 bases). CDR3 length equals 16 residues. Trimming took off 0 bases at V and 7 bases at J, with 16 bases between the two ends. Germline-derived CDR1 and CDR2 are SGDLS and YYNGEE. The CDR3 coding sequence is TGTGCCAGCAGCGTAGAGGGGCTCCCGTCGGGCGGGGAGCTGTTTTTT. It translates to CASSVEGLPSGGELFF.

This rearrangement joins TRBV2 to TRBJ2-7; TRBD1 might be the D (5 bases). Looked up from germline, CDR1 is SNHLY and CDR2 is FYNNEI. Trimming shortened V by 7 bases and J by 6 bases, and 19 bases separated the two germline ends. This CDR3 contains 14 residues. The CDR3 protein is CASTTRWQGGEQYF. The DNA of the CDR3 is TGTGCCAGCACCACACGGTGGCAGGGCGGCGAGCAGTACTTC.

CDR3 amino acids: CAWSIWTAGNTIYF. CDR3 nucleotide sequence: TGTGCCTGGAGTATTTGGACAGCTGGAAACACCATATATTTT. The chain is built from TRBV30 and TRBJ1-3; perhaps TRBD1 as D (6 bases). The CDR3 sequence is 14 residues long. The V gene lost 2 bases and the J gene lost 2 bases, with 10 bases spanning the gap. CDR1 GTSNPN and CDR2 SVGIG come from the germline V gene (reference sequence).

This clone was detected only once. V and J are TRBV10-3 and TRBJ1-1; D perhaps matches TRBD1 (6 bases). Trimming pared 0 bases from V and 1 base from J, leaving 9 bases between. Looked up from germline, CDR1 is ENHRY and CDR2 is SYGVKD. The CDR3 consists of 15 residues. CDR3 nucleotides: TGTGCCATCAGTGAGTCCATAGGGGGGAACACTGAAGCTTTCTTT. Amino acid sequence: CAISESIGGNTEAFF.

This chain links TRBV28 with TRBJ2-2, with D maybe TRBD2 (6 bases). This CDR3 is 15 amino acids long. With 6 bases removed from V and 5 bases from J, the gap between germline ends came to 16 bases. CDR1 MDHEN and CDR2 SYDVKM come from the germline V gene. CDR3 sequence reads: CASRNGGGQTGELFF. CDR3 nucleotides: TGTGCCAGCAGGAACGGGGGTGGGCAGACCGGGGAGCTGTTTTTT.

This sequence joins TRBV10-3 and TRBJ1-4, with 7 bases aligning to TRBD1. Germline trimming cut 2 bases from V and 5 bases from J; bases unmatched to any gene: 5. The CDR3 covers 15 residues. The germline CDR1 and CDR2 sequences are ENHRY and SYGVKD. The CDR3 loop is CAISERQGQNEKLFF. The CDR3 region has the DNA TGTGCCATCAGTGAGAGACAGGGTCAGAATGAAAAACTGTTTTTT.

V usage is TRBV27 and J usage is TRBJ2-1, with TRBD1 identical over 10 bases. Germline values: CDR1 MNHEY, CDR2 SMNVEV (reference sequence). The CDR3 has 14 residues. Trimming removed 6 bases from V and 2 bases from J; junction bases left unmatched: 1. The CDR3, as DNA: TGTGCCAGCAGGGGACAGGGGACCTACAATGAGCAGTTCTTC. Protein sequence: CASRGQGTYNEQFF.

The genes are TRBV2 and TRBJ1-2; 7 bases match TRBD1. This CDR3 is 10 amino acids long. CDR1 is SNHLY, CDR2 FYNNEI, per germline. Trimming removed 7 bases from V and 10 bases from J; junction bases left unmatched: 3. CDR3 DNA: TGTGCCAGCAAGGGACAGAACTACACCTTC. This gives the protein CASKGQNYTF. The complete variable domain, with remaining parts taken from reference TRBV2 and TRBJ1-2, reads EPEVTQTPSHQVTQMGQEVILRCVPISNHLYFYWYRQILGQKVEFLVSFYNNEISEKSEIFDDQFSVERPDGSNFTLKIRSTKLEDSAMYFCASKGQNYTFGSGTRLTVV.

This rearrangement joins TRBV4-2 to TRBJ2-2, with 8 bases identical to TRBD1. V gave up 3 bases and J gave up 7 bases; unmatched junction bases: 10. This CDR3 has 16 residues. Germline CDR1 reads LGHNA; CDR2 reads YNFKEQ. The CDR3 nucleotides read TGTGCCAGCAGCCAGCTTACAGGGGGGAAGATCGGGGAGCTGTTTTTT. The encoded protein is CASSQLTGGKIGELFF.

This rearrangement joins TRBV4-3 to TRBJ2-5; perhaps TRBD2 as D (6 bases). Trimming removed 0 bases from V and 5 bases from J, with 16 bases in between. The CDR3 extends over 16 amino acids. Germline CDR1 is LGHNA and CDR2 is YSLEER. In nucleotides, the CDR3 is TGCGCCAGCAGCCAAGATCGTTCTGGGACTTGCGAGACCCAGTACTTC. Its translation is CASSQDRSGTCETQYF.

The chain recombines TRBV5-1 with TRBJ1-1; D is perhaps TRBD1 (5 bases). CDR1 and CDR2 (germline): SGHRS, YFSETQ. V lost 0 bases and J lost 5, with 20 bases in between. The CDR3 consists of 17 residues. The CDR3: CASSLVSAGVFRTEAFF. The CDR3 DNA sequence: TGCGCCAGCAGCTTGGTATCTGCGGGGGTATTTAGGACTGAAGCTTTCTTT.

The chain combines TRBV6-5 with TRBJ1-5; tentatively, D is TRBD1 (5 bases). CDR1 MNHEY and CDR2 SVGAGI come from the germline V gene. Trimming stripped 8 bases from V and 0 bases from J, with 11 bases between. The CDR3 is made up of 14 amino acids. In DNA form, the CDR3 reads TGTGCCAGCTTAAGGGACTCTAGCAATCAGCCCCAGCATTTT. Translated, it gives CASLRDSSNQPQHF.

This sequence joins TRBV4-3 and TRBJ2-3; 8 bases are a match to TRBD2. Germline CDR1 reads LGHNA; CDR2 reads YSLEER. The CDR3 has 16 residues. Unmatched junction bases numbered 8, after V lost 0 bases and J lost 6 bases. Written as DNA, the CDR3 is TGCGCCAGCAGCCAAGATATTGCGGGGGGAGGCGATACGCAGTATTTT. It yields the protein CASSQDIAGGGDTQYF.

This rearrangement joins TRBV29-1 to TRBJ1-2; no definite D call. The CDR3 spans 14 residues. In germline, CDR1 is SQVTM, CDR2 ANQGSEA. Trimming removed 2 bases from V and 4 bases from J, with 14 bases in between. The CDR3 DNA follows: TGCAGCGTTGAAAATTTTTCGGGGTTCTATGGCTACACCTTC. This gives the protein CSVENFSGFYGYTF.

The chain joins TRBV11-2 to TRBJ1-1, with D possibly being TRBD1 (5 bases). With 11 bases removed from V and 6 bases from J, the gap between germline ends came to 13 bases. Germline CDR1 SGHAT, CDR2 FQNNGV. This CDR3 region has 11 residues. In DNA form, the CDR3 reads TGTGCCTCCAGTCGGGGGGCTGAAGCTTTCTTT. Translated, it gives CASSRGAEAFF.

The rearrangement joins TRBV10-3 to TRBJ1-4; D is ambiguous. CDR1 and CDR2 (germline): ENHRY, SYGVKD. The CDR3 loop spans 13 amino acids. The V gene lost 2 bases and the J gene lost 8 bases, with 9 bases spanning the gap. This CDR3 reads CAISERSGEKLFF. The CDR3 nucleotides are TGTGCCATCAGTGAGCGTTCGGGAGAAAAACTGTTTTTT.

V and J are TRBV15 and TRBJ1-5, with D perhaps TRBD1 (5 bases). CDR3 size: 15 residues. V was shortened by 0 bases and J by 5 bases, with 11 bases between the two germline ends. Germline CDR1 LNHNV, CDR2 YYDKDF (reference sequence). The CDR3 DNA sequence: TGTGCCACCAGCAGAGATCTGGCAGGGTATCAGCCCCAGCATTTT. This gives the protein CATSRDLAGYQPQHF.

The chain has TRBV24-1 and TRBJ1-1; the D gene is possibly TRBD1 (5 bases). Trimming took off 4 bases at V and 2 bases at J, with 7 bases between the two ends. CDR1 is KGHDR, CDR2 SFDVKD, per germline. This CDR3 contains 13 residues. The CDR3 DNA follows: TGTGCCACCAGTGAGACAGCTAACACTGAAGCTTTCTTT. Protein: CATSETANTEAFF.

This chain connects TRBV10-2 to TRBJ2-3; 10 bases match TRBD2. The CDR3 loop spans 14 amino acids. The V gene's germline CDR1 is WSHSY and CDR2 SAAADI. Losses at the gene ends were 6 bases for V and 4 bases for J; bases not matched to a gene: 4. The DNA for the CDR3 is TGCGCCAGCAGCCTAGCGGGGGTGTCAGATACGCAGTATTTT. Translated, it gives CASSLAGVSDTQYF.

The CDR3 protein is CASSLEAGGGQPQHF. Here the CDR3 DNA reads TGTGCCAGCAGCTTAGAGGCCGGGGGTGGTCAGCCCCAGCATTTT. The chain joins TRBV7-9 to TRBJ1-5, with D possibly matching TRBD1 (5 bases). In germline, CDR1 is SEHNR, CDR2 FQNEAQ (reference sequence). This CDR3 has 15 amino acids. The ends were cut back, 1 base at V and 6 bases at J, with 13 bases in the middle.